The entry that follows covers one T cell receptor beta chain sequence. The J segment lost 6 bases and the V segment lost 4 bases, leaving 7 bases of the junction unmatched. CDR1 and CDR2 (germline): SGDLS, YYNGEE. The CDR3 covers 16 residues. During active infection, Seattle patients enrolled and were then monitored through disease. The source of the sample is a study of blood T cell repertoires in COVID-19. In the study overall: COVID-19 samples from acute and convalescent phases originated in the United States, Italy and Spain. From T cells, B-cell-depleted T cells, or PBMCs came the material, which was cDNA or gDNA.

Authors' data handling: Reference gene primer amplification gave nucleated cell count estimates. Data came from immunoSEQ multiplex PCR; TCRdb stores just in-frame clones and leaves some out. That table gives V, J and clone size, and the DNA gave D and trimming. This table has around 150,000 clones, approximately 86% appearing once. The V call is TRBV9, the J call TRBJ2-2; 12 bases are shared with TRBD2. Sequencing was carried out using peripheral blood. This receptor was taken from a woman aged 40 to 50 with COVID-19, enrolled during active disease. In nucleotides, the CDR3 is TGTGCCAGCAGCCCCCCCTCTAGCGGGGGGGCCGGGGAGCTGTTTTTT. Amino acid sequence: CASSPPSSGGAGELFF. Using reference TRBV9 and TRBJ2-2 for the parts outside the CDR3, the full variable domain is DSGVTQTPKHLITATGQRVTLRCSPRSGDLSVYWYQQSLDQGLQFLIQYYNGEERAKGNILERFSAQQFPDLHSELNLSSLELGDSALYFCASSPPSSGGAGELFFGEGSRLTVL.